This T cell receptor beta chain is from a study of T cells in Graves' hyperthyroidism and ophthalmopathy. Study as a whole: Blood was drawn when the patient was first diagnosed and still untreated.

Exclusion criteria comprised uncontrolled infection, other autoimmune disease, pregnancy or lactation. The CDR3 regions of TCR beta were amplified from RNA transcripts. Primed by the HTBI set, a first-round RT-PCR was run on the TCR CDR3. TCRdb used MiXCR to reprocess the multiplex PCR reads, holding one entry per CDR3 protein. Of roughly 420,000 distinct CDR3 sequences in the sample, 15% to 19% are singletons; the top ten hold 13% to 15%. Many counts were recorded for this clonotype. The antigen remains undetermined. General study findings and limits: Prediction of ophthalmopathy progression came a median approximately 6 months pre-onset.

Unmatched junction bases numbered 11, after V lost 7 bases and J lost 8 bases. The germline gives CDR1 DFQATT, CDR2 SNEGSKA (reference sequence). The CDR3 spans 14 residues. Sequenced: blood. The sequence was obtained from a woman aged 18 to 35 with Graves' hyperthyroidism. The chain joins TRBV20-1 to TRBJ2-4; the match to TRBD1 covers 10 bases. The CDR3 DNA reads as TGCAGTGGGTTTGAGAGACAGGGGGCCTACATTCAGTACTTC. Translated: CSGFERQGAYIQYF.